A single sample gave rise to the 21 T cell receptor beta chains below, sequenced in a study of shared clonotypes between healthy human individuals. Only in-frame clones appear in the TCRdb table, and some are missing; sequencing was by immunoSEQ multiplex PCR. The sample records 330,000 or so clones, around two thirds being singletons. Sequenced: memory CD4+ T cells sorted from blood. Sample subset: CD45RA-negative fraction. These receptors were taken from a man aged 25-40 years in good health.

The gene calls are TRBV30 and TRBJ1-2; 7 nucleotides line up with TRBD1. This CDR3 contains 13 residues. Germline lookup yields CDR1 GTSNPN and CDR2 SVGIG (reference sequence). V lost 5 bases to trimming and J lost 4 bases; unmatched junction nucleotides: 7. CDR3 in DNA: TGTGCCTGGGCTTTGGGACAGCGCTATGGCTACACCTTC. Protein sequence: CAWALGQRYGYTF.

The V call is TRBV2, the J call TRBJ1-2; TRBD1 matches 9 bases. The CDR3 runs 15 residues. Germline-derived CDR1 and CDR2 are SNHLY and FYNNEI. V lost 5 bases to trimming and J lost 4 bases; unmatched junction nucleotides: 8. The CDR3: CASSQDRGRSYGYTF. The CDR3 DNA is TGTGCCAGCAGTCAGGACAGGGGAAGGAGCTATGGCTACACCTTC.

The chain uses TRBV10-1 and TRBJ2-7; D unresolved. V lost 3 bases to trimming and J lost 0 bases, with 6 bases between them. This CDR3 has 13 amino acids. Germline V CDR1 and CDR2: WNHNN, SYGVQD (reference sequence). CDR3 sequence reads: CASSDSNSYEQYF. CDR3 coding DNA: TGCGCCAGCAGTGACTCGAACTCCTACGAGCAGTACTTC.

This clone was recorded once. V usage is TRBV7-6 and J usage is TRBJ2-7; D is tentatively TRBD1 or TRBD2 (5 bases each). V lost 1 base and J lost 8, with 24 bases in between. Germline assignment: CDR1 SGHVS and CDR2 FNYEAQ. The length of the CDR3 is 17 residues. CDR3 residues: CASSLGGSGTHTPKQYF. The DNA for the CDR3 is TGTGCCAGCAGCTTAGGGGGGTCCGGGACCCATACCCCTAAGCAGTACTTC.

V and J are TRBV6-1 and TRBJ1-1; D gene ambiguous. This CDR3 has 13 amino acids. Germline V lookup: CDR1 MNHNS, CDR2 SASEGT. Trimming took 7 bases from V and 3 from J, leaving 12 bases between them. Here the CDR3 reads CASIISADTEAFF. Written as DNA, the CDR3 is TGTGCCAGCATAATATCTGCGGACACTGAAGCTTTCTTT.

This chain links TRBV11-2 with TRBJ2-1; D gene uncertain. Germline V gene lookup returns CDR1 SGHAT and CDR2 FQNNGV. CDR3 length equals 11 residues. Trimming cost V 3 bases and J 12 bases, with 9 bases left between them. CDR3 DNA sequence: TGTGCCAGCAGCTTGCAGTTCGGGCAGTTCTTC. Amino acids: CASSLQFGQFF.

The chain recombines TRBV7-2 with TRBJ2-7; D is tentatively TRBD1 or TRBD2 (5 bases each). The CDR3 covers 15 residues. Germline loops: CDR1 SGHTA, CDR2 FQGNSA. Between the trimmed V and J ends, which lost 0 bases and 4 bases, there was a span of 13 bases. CDR3 protein: CASSLAGDGPYEQYF. As DNA, the CDR3 is TGTGCCAGCAGCTTAGCGGGGGACGGACCGTACGAGCAGTACTTC.

The rearrangement uses TRBV5-5 and TRBJ2-2, with 13 bases identical to TRBD2. Trimming removed 4 bases from V and 1 base from J; junction bases left unmatched: 4. Germline CDR1 is SGHKS and CDR2 is YYEKEE (reference sequence). The CDR3 is 17 residues long. The CDR3 here is CASSRLAGGQNTGELFF. CDR3 bases: TGTGCCAGCAGCCGACTAGCGGGAGGACAGAACACCGGGGAGCTGTTTTTT.

The gene calls are TRBV11-2 and TRBJ2-7; 8 bases match TRBD2. J was trimmed by 3 bases and V by 4 bases; bases with no gene match: 5. Germline CDR1 SGHAT, CDR2 FQNNGV. The CDR3 consists of 14 residues. CDR3: CASSSVSGSYEQYF. The CDR3 DNA reads as TGTGCCAGCAGCTCAGTGAGCGGGAGCTACGAGCAGTACTTC.

The CDR3 spells CSVAKRRDEQYF. The CDR3 coding sequence is TGCAGCGTCGCTAAGAGGAGGGACGAGCAGTACTTC. This rearrangement joins TRBV29-1 to TRBJ2-7; the D gene is possibly TRBD2 (6 bases). Deletions cut 6 bases from V and 5 bases from J, with 14 bases between. This CDR3 comprises 12 residues. Germline CDR1 is SQVTM and CDR2 is ANQGSEA.

The chain carries TRBV9 and TRBJ2-5, with a possible D match to TRBD1 (7 bases). V lost 2 bases and J lost 4, with 15 bases in between. Looked up from germline, CDR1 is SGDLS and CDR2 is YYNGEE. The CDR3 runs to 15 residues. Here the CDR3 reads CASSVGGGSLETQYF. CDR3 sequence (DNA): TGTGCCAGCAGCGTCGGAGGGGGCAGTTTAGAGACCCAGTACTTC.

A few counts support this clone. The rearrangement uses TRBV7-9 and TRBJ2-7, with TRBD1 identical over 8 bases. This CDR3 is built from 13 residues. Germline V gene data show CDR1 as SEHNR and CDR2 as FQNEAQ (reference sequence). J lost 3 bases, V lost 8 bases, and 6 bases had no gene match. The CDR3 here is CASGGQGLYEQYF. CDR3 sequence (DNA): TGTGCCAGCGGTGGACAGGGTCTCTACGAGCAGTACTTC.

With regard to this clone: This same CDR3 is encoded by further DNA sequences in the sample. V gene TRBV2 combines with J gene TRBJ1-4; 10 bases are shared with TRBD1. The CDR3 has 12 residues. The J segment lost 8 bases and the V segment lost 9 bases, leaving 3 bases of the junction unmatched. Germline-derived CDR1 and CDR2 are SNHLY and FYNNEI. The CDR3 DNA reads TGTGCCAGTGGACAGGGGGGAGAAAAACTGTTTTTT. This gives the protein CASGQGGEKLFF.

The chain links TRBV4-3 to TRBJ2-3, with 10 positions matching TRBD2. J lost 4 bases, V lost 2 bases, and 9 bases had no gene match. Germline CDR1 LGHNA, CDR2 YSLEER. There are 17 residues in the CDR3. The CDR3: CASSQQPSGSWADTQYF. Written as DNA, the CDR3 is TGCGCCAGCAGCCAACAACCTAGCGGGAGTTGGGCAGATACGCAGTATTTT.

This clone occurred many times. The CDR3 DNA reads TGTGCCAGCCAGTCCGGGCAGGGCTTGGAGACCCAGTACTTC. Protein sequence: CASQSGQGLETQYF. The chain carries TRBV9 and TRBJ2-5; D might be TRBD1 (5 bases). Germline V gene lookup returns CDR1 SGDLS and CDR2 YYNGEE. V dropped 7 bases and J dropped 5 bases, with 18 bases sitting between them. The CDR3 spans 14 residues.

The V gene is TRBV4-2, the J gene TRBJ2-1; TRBD1 is a possible D gene (6 bases). From germline, CDR1 is LGHNA and CDR2 YNFKEQ. V lost 3 bases, J lost 3 bases, and 12 bases lay in between. This CDR3 contains 15 residues. CDR3 in amino acids: CASSQTDSYYNEQFF. For the CDR3, the DNA is TGTGCCAGCAGCCAGACGGACAGCTACTACAATGAGCAGTTCTTC.

This clone was observed a handful of times. The J gene is TRBJ2-3, the V gene TRBV7-2, with D perhaps TRBD1 or TRBD2 (5 bases each). The germline gives CDR1 SGHTA, CDR2 FQGNSA. There are 14 residues in the CDR3. Trimming left V 4 bases short and J 2 bases short, with 10 bases between. CDR3 region: CASSSGTSTDTQYF. The CDR3 coding sequence is TGTGCCAGCAGCTCTGGGACCTCCACAGATACGCAGTATTTT.

The chain couples TRBV27 to TRBJ2-1; D gene unclear. The germline gives CDR1 MNHEY, CDR2 SMNVEV (reference sequence). V dropped 5 bases and J dropped 0 bases, with 11 bases sitting between them. This CDR3 has 15 residues. CDR3 DNA: TGTGCCAGCAGTCAGGACGTTAGCTCCTACAATGAGCAGTTCTTC. It is translated as CASSQDVSSYNEQFF.

The J gene is TRBJ2-1, the V gene TRBV18; D assignment may be TRBD1 or TRBD2 (5 bases each). CDR3 length equals 16 residues. The V end lost 3 bases, the J end lost 6 bases, and 18 bases lay between the germline ends. Germline V lookup: CDR1 KGHSH, CDR2 LQKENI. CDR3 bases: TGTGCCAGCTCACCTCAGAGGGCAGGGTTTGGCAATGAGCAGTTCTTC. Translation gives CASSPQRAGFGNEQFF.

This clone has more than one count but fewer than ten. The genes are TRBV7-2 and TRBJ2-1; a possible D gene is TRBD1 (6 bases). Deletions cut 1 base from V and 1 base from J, with 8 bases between. CDR3 size: 15 residues. Germline CDR1 is SGHTA and CDR2 is FQGNSA. This CDR3 reads CASSLDRGSYNEQFF. The DNA for the CDR3 is TGTGCCAGCAGCTTAGATAGGGGGTCCTACAATGAGCAGTTCTTC.

About this clone itself: A much larger clone is a single base away; this may be a read error. The chain employs TRBV27 and TRBJ2-2; D call uncertain. This CDR3 spans 13 amino acids. The V end was cut by 1 base, the J end by 4 bases, with 4 bases between. Per germline, CDR1 MNHEY and CDR2 SMNVEV (reference sequence). CDR3 loop: CASSLWVTGELFF. CDR3 bases: TGTGCCAGCAGTTTATGGGTCACCGGGGAGCTGTTTTTT.